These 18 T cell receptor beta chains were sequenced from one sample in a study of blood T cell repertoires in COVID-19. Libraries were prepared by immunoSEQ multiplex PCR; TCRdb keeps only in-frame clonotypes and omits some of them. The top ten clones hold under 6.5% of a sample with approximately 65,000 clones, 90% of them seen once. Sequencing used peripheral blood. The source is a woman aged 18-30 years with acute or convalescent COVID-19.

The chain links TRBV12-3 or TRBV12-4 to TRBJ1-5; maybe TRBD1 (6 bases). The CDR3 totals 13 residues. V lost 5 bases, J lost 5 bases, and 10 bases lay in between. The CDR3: CASSVTGHQPQHF. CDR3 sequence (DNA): TGTGCCAGCAGTGTGACAGGCCATCAGCCCCAGCATTTT.

CDR3 protein: CASSIVFPGPNRVTDTQYF. In DNA form, the CDR3 reads TGTGCCAGTAGTATAGTCTTTCCCGGGCCTAACAGGGTCACAGATACGCAGTATTTT. This chain links TRBV19 with TRBJ2-3; tentative D call: TRBD1 (6 bases). The CDR3 runs 19 residues. Trimming removed 1 base at V and 2 bases at J, with 22 bases between. Germline loops: CDR1 LNHDA, CDR2 SQIVND (reference sequence).

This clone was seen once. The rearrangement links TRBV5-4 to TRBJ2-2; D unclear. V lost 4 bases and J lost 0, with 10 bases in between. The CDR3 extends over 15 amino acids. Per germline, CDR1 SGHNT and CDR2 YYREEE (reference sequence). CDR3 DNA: TGTGCCAGCAGCCACGGAAGCGCGAACACCGGGGAGCTGTTTTTT. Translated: CASSHGSANTGELFF. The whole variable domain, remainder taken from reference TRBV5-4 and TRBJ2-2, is ETGVTQSPTHLIKTRGQQVTLRCSSQSGHNTVSWYQQALGQGPQFIFQYYREEENGRGNFPPRFSGLQFPNYSSELNVNALELDDSALYLCASSHGSANTGELFFGEGSRLTVL.

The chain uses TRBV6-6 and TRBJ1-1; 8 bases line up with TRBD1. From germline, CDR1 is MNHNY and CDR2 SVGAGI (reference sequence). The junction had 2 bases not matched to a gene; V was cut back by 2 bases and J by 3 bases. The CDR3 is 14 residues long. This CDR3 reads CASSYQQGDTEAFF. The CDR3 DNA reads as TGTGCCAGCAGTTACCAACAGGGGGACACTGAAGCTTTCTTT.

The DNA for the CDR3 is TGTGCCAGCAGTCGAAATGCGGGCACCTCCGAGCAGTACTTC. As protein: CASSRNAGTSEQYF. This rearrangement joins TRBV3-1 (or the pseudogene TRBV3-2) to TRBJ2-7, with a possible D match to TRBD2 (5 bases). With 6 bases removed from V and 6 bases from J, the gap between germline ends came to 18 bases. This CDR3 comprises 14 residues. Germline CDR1 LGHDT, CDR2 YNNKEL (reference sequence).

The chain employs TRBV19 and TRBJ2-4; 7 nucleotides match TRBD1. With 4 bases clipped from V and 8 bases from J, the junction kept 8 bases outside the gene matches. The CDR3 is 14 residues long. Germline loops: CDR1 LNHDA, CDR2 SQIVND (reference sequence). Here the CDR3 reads CASSRGGASDIQYF. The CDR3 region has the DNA TGTGCCAGTAGTAGAGGGGGCGCGAGTGACATTCAGTACTTC.

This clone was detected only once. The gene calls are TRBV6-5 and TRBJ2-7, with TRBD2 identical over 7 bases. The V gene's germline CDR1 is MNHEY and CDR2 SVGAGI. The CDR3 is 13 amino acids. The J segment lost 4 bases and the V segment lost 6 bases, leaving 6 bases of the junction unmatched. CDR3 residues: CASSSTSAYEQYF. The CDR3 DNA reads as TGTGCCAGCAGCTCAACTAGCGCGTACGAGCAGTACTTC.

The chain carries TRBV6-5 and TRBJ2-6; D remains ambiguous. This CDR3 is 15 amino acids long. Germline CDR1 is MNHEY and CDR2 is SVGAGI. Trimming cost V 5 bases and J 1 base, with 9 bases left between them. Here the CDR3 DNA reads TGTGCCAGCAGTACAACACAGTCTGGGGCCAACGTCCTGACTTTC. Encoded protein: CASSTTQSGANVLTF.

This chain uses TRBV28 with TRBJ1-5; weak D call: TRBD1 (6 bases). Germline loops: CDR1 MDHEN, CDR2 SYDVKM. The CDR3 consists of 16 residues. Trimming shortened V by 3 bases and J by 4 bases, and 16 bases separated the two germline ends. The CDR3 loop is CASSFEVLGANQPQHF. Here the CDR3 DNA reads TGTGCCAGCAGTTTTGAGGTCTTGGGGGCGAATCAGCCCCAGCATTTT.

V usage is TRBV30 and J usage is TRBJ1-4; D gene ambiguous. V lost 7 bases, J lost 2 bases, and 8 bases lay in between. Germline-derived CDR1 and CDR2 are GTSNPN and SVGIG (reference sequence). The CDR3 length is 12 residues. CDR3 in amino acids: CASRRTNEKLFF. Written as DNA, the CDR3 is TGTGCCTCCCGCCGGACTAATGAAAAACTGTTTTTT. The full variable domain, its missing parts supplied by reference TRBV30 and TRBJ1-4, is SQTIHQWPATLVQPVGSPLSLECTVEGTSNPNLYWYRQAAGRGLQLLFYSVGIGQISSEVPQNLSASRPQDRQFILSSKKLLLSDSGFYLCASRRTNEKLFFGSGTQLSVL.

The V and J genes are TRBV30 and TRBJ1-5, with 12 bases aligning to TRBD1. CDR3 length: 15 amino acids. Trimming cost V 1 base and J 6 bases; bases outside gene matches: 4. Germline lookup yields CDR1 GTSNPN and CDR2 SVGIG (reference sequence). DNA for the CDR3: TGTGCCTGGAGTGGGGGACAGGGGGCGGTTCAGCCCCAGCATTTT. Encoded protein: CAWSGGQGAVQPQHF.

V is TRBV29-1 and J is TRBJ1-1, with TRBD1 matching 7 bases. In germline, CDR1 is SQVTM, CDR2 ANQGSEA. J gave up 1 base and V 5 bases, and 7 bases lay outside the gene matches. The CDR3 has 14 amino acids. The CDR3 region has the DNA TGCAGCGTTAGGCCAGGGGGGTCGAACACTGAAGCTTTCTTT. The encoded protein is CSVRPGGSNTEAFF. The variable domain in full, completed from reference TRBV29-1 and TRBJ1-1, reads SAVISQKPSRDICQRGTSLTIQCQVDSQVTMMFWYRQQPGQSLTLIATANQGSEATYESGFVIDKFPISRPNLTFSTLTVSNMSPEDSSIYLCSVRPGGSNTEAFFGQGTRLTVV.

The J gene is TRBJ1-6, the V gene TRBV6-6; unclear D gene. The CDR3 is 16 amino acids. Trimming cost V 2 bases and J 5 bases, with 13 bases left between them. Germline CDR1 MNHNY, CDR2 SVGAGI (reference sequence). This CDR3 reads CASSYLSYVDNSPLHF. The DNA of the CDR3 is TGTGCCAGCAGTTACCTTTCTTATGTAGATAATTCACCCCTCCACTTT.

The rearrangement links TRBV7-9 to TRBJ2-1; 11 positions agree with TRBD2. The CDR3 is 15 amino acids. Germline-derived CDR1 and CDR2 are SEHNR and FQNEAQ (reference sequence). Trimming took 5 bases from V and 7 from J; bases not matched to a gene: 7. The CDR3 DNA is TGTGCCAGCAGCCCAGCGGCTAGCGGGAGGAATGAGCAGTTCTTC. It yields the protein CASSPAASGRNEQFF.

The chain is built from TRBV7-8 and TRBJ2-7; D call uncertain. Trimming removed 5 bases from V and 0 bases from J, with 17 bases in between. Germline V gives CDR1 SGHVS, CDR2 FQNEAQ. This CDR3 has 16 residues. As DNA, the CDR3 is TGTGCCAGCAGCCCAGGCCGACAAGAAATCTCCTACGAGCAGTACTTC. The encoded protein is CASSPGRQEISYEQYF.

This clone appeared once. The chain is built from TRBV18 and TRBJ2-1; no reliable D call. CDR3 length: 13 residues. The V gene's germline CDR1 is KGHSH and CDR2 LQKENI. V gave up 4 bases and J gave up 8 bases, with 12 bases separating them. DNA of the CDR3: TGTGCCAGCTCACGATCTGGCGCGGATGAGCAGTTCTTC. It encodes CASSRSGADEQFF.

CDR3 region: CASSLALERDTQYF. The CDR3 bases are TGTGCCAGCAGCTTGGCACTAGAGAGAGATACGCAGTATTTT. The V call is TRBV5-4, the J call TRBJ2-3; D possibly corresponds to TRBD2 (5 bases). The V end lost 0 bases, the J end lost 5 bases, and 10 bases lay between the germline ends. The CDR3 totals 14 residues. Germline values: CDR1 SGHNT, CDR2 YYREEE (reference sequence).

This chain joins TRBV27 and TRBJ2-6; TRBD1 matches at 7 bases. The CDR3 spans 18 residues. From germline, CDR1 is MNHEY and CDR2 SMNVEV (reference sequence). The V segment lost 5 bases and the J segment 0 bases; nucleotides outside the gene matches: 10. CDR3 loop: CASSPGQPRPSGANVLTF. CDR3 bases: TGTGCCAGCAGTCCGGGACAGCCGAGGCCCTCTGGGGCCAACGTCCTGACTTTC.